Detailed here is one T cell receptor (beta chain). The antigen is unknown. This sample was taken from a study of shared clonotypes between healthy human individuals. Each sample came from a Caucasian adult donor living in Nashville, Tennessee. Under the authors' procedure: There were no quality scores in the junction-only immunoSEQ sequences, so filtering differed. The data were produced by immunoSEQ multiplex PCR, yet TCRdb's version contains in-frame clones alone and is incomplete. That table is the source of V, J and clone size, and D and trimming were worked out from the DNA. The sample includes over 2 million clones, roughly 92% of them seen just once. With 11 bases removed from V and 1 base from J, the gap between germline ends came to 14 bases. Germline-derived CDR1 and CDR2 are ENHRY and SYGVKD. This CDR3 contains 13 residues. General study results and limits: Relative to memory subsets, naive subsets generally showed larger estimated richness.

The V call is TRBV10-3, the J call TRBJ1-1; TRBD1 is a possible D gene (5 bases). The material sequenced was naive CD4+ T cells from PBMCs. This sample's subset: CD45RA+ positively selected. This clonotype originated in a man younger than 35 in good health. Some clones in this sample may be carry-over from other donors' samples. The chain's CDR3 is CASAGRGNTEAFF. CDR3 bases: TGTGCCTCTGCCGGAAGGGGGAACACTGAAGCTTTCTTT.